This record covers a single T cell receptor beta chain. Sequencing was performed with immunoSEQ multiplex PCR; in TCRdb, only in-frame clones are kept and a portion is missing. The table includes roughly 180,000 clones, under 90% detected once. Living in roughly 25 US areas, the participants were between about 18 and 100 years of age. The junction had 8 bases not matched to a gene; V was cut back by 3 bases and J by 4 bases. The CDR3 contains 15 residues. Germline CDR1 LNHDA, CDR2 SQIVND (reference sequence). This sample stems from a study of blood T cell repertoires in COVID-19. The chain joins TRBV19 to TRBJ1-2, with 7 bases aligning to TRBD1. Specimen: PBMCs or T cells enriched from blood (not recorded which). This sequence was found in a man aged 55 to 70 who had recovered from COVID-19. CDR3 loop: CASSIRGGQTYGYTF. The DNA for the CDR3 is TGTGCCAGTAGTATTCGTGGGGGACAGACCTATGGCTACACCTTC.